This T cell receptor (beta chain) was identified in a study of a mutant IDH1 vaccine in newly diagnosed glioma. Study information: Vaccines were begun 4-6 weeks after radiotherapy alone, or with temozolomide cycles. Treated individuals were approximately 60% male and 37.5% female, averaging roughly 38 years of age. Study-level findings and limits: Vaccine-induced immune responses occurred in approximately 93% of patients. Pseudoprogression showed no apparent link to changes in top peripheral T cell clonotypes.

This sample's time point: week 35, safety follow-up. The study gave 300 ug of mutant IDH1 20-mer peptide per vaccine dose, with topical imiquimod. Sequenced by immunoSEQ multiplex PCR; TCRdb stores in-frame clones only, minus some. The data contain around 44,000 clones, around 85% of them singletons. The CDR3 has 16 residues. Germline V gene data show CDR1 as SEHNR and CDR2 as FQNEAQ (reference sequence). V was cut by 5 bases and J by 4 bases, with 20 bases left in between. On this clone itself: What it recognizes is unknown.

This specimen consisted of PBMCs, obtained from a glioma patient whose treatment included an IDH1 peptide vaccine. This clonotype originated in a man aged 40-50 years with glioma. The chain couples TRBV7-9 to TRBJ1-1, with D perhaps TRBD1 (6 bases). The CDR3 coding sequence is TGTGCCAGCAGCCGCGGGACATCATCGGTGGGCACTGAAGCTTTCTTT. It codes for CASSRGTSSVGTEAFF. Full variable domain (rest looked up from reference TRBV7-9 and TRBJ1-1): DTGVSQNPRHKITKRGQNVTFRCDPISEHNRLYWYRQTLGQGPEFLTYFQNEAQLEKSRLLSDRFSAERPKGSFSTLEIQRTEQGDSAMYLCASSRGTSSVGTEAFFGQGTRLTVV.